A selection of T cell receptor beta chains follows, all from one sample in a study of T-cell memory formation after mild COVID-19. In TCRdb, the 5' RACE reads were re-called with MiXCR into one record per CDR3 protein. The sample carries about 210,000 distinct CDR3 sequences, roughly 10% recorded once. The sample was PBMCs or a T cell subset sorted from them (not recorded which). The source of these receptors is a man between 18 and 29 years old who had mild COVID-19 (a few samples of this study predate the infection). Cell type and time point are not known. Each CDR3 is given with its conserved first and last residue. A D gene is named only where the DNA matches it firmly. Expanded clones are given a class, and other clones once, few, many or no size at all.

.	.	TRBV6-6	TRBJ1-1	12	TGTGCCAGCAGTTACCTGGACAGAAGAGGTTTCTTT	CASSYLDRRGFF
TRBD1	.	TRBV6-5	TRBJ1-4	15	TGTGCCAGCAGTCACGACAGGGACGGGGGAGAAAAACTGTTTTTT	CASSHDRDGGEKLFF
.	few	TRBV12-3/TRBV12-4	TRBJ2-3	16	TGTGCCAGCAGTTTAGCGCGGGGCTTTAGCACAGATACGCAGTATTTT	CASSLARGFSTDTQYF
TRBD1	.	TRBV6-5	TRBJ2-6	14	TGTGCCACCAGACAGGGGAGTGGGGCCAACGTCCTGACTTTC	CATRQGSGANVLTF
.	.	TRBV5-1	TRBJ2-5	13	TGCGCCAGCTGCTTGACGCCTCAAGAGACCCAGTACTTC	CASCLTPQETQYF
.	few	TRBV7-2	TRBJ2-3	14	TGTGCCAGCAGCTTAGGTCAGGAGGCGGATACGCAGTATTTT	CASSLGQEADTQYF
.	.	TRBV12-3/TRBV12-4	TRBJ1-1	15	TGTGCCAGCAGTCCTCAGGGACCCCCGGACACTGAAGCTTTCTTT	CASSPQGPPDTEAFF
.	few	TRBV7-9	TRBJ1-1	12	TGTGCCTTCGAGCGGTCGAACACTGAAGCTTTCTTT	CAFERSNTEAFF
TRBD2	.	TRBV12-5	TRBJ2-3	16	TGTGCTAGTGGCCCGGGACTAGCGGCCAGCACAGATACGCAGTATTTT	CASGPGLAASTDTQYF
.	few	TRBV5-1	TRBJ1-1	13	TGCGCCAGCAGGCGACAGGAGAACACTGAAGCTTTCTTT	CASRRQENTEAFF
.	.	TRBV20-1	TRBJ2-2	14	TGCAGTGCGCCTCTAGCAGCCAACACCGGGGAGCTGTTTTTT	CSAPLAANTGELFF
TRBD1	.	TRBV10-2	TRBJ1-1	13	TGCGCCAGCAGTCCCAGGGGGGAAACTGAAGCTTTCTTT	CASSPRGETEAFF
.	many	TRBV12-3/TRBV12-4	TRBJ1-2	13	TGTGCCAGCAGTTCCCGACAGGACTATGGCTACACCTTC	CASSSRQDYGYTF
TRBD1	many	TRBV4-3	TRBJ2-3	17	TGCGCCAGCAGCCAGGGGGGGCCGGGACAGGGACCAGATACGCAGTATTTT	CASSQGGPGQGPDTQYF
.	.	TRBV24-1	TRBJ2-5	16	TGTGCCACCAGTGAGGCTGATCCAGGGAGGCGGGAGACCCAGTACTTC	CATSEADPGRRETQYF
.	.	TRBV7-9	TRBJ2-5	14	TGTGCCAGCACTCTTAATGGGCTAGGCGAGACCCAGTACTTC	CASTLNGLGETQYF